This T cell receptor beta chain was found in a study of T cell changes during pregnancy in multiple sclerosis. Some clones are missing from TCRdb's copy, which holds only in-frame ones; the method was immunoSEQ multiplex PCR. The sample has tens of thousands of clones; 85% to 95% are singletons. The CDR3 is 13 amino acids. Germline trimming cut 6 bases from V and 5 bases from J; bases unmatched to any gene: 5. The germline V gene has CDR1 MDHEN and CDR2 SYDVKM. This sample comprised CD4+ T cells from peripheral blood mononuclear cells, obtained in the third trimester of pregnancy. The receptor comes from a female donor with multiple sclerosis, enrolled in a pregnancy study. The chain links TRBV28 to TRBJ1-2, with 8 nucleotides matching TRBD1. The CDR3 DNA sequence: TGTGCCAGCAGAGGGGACAGGTATTATGGCTACACCTTC. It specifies CASRGDRYYGYTF.